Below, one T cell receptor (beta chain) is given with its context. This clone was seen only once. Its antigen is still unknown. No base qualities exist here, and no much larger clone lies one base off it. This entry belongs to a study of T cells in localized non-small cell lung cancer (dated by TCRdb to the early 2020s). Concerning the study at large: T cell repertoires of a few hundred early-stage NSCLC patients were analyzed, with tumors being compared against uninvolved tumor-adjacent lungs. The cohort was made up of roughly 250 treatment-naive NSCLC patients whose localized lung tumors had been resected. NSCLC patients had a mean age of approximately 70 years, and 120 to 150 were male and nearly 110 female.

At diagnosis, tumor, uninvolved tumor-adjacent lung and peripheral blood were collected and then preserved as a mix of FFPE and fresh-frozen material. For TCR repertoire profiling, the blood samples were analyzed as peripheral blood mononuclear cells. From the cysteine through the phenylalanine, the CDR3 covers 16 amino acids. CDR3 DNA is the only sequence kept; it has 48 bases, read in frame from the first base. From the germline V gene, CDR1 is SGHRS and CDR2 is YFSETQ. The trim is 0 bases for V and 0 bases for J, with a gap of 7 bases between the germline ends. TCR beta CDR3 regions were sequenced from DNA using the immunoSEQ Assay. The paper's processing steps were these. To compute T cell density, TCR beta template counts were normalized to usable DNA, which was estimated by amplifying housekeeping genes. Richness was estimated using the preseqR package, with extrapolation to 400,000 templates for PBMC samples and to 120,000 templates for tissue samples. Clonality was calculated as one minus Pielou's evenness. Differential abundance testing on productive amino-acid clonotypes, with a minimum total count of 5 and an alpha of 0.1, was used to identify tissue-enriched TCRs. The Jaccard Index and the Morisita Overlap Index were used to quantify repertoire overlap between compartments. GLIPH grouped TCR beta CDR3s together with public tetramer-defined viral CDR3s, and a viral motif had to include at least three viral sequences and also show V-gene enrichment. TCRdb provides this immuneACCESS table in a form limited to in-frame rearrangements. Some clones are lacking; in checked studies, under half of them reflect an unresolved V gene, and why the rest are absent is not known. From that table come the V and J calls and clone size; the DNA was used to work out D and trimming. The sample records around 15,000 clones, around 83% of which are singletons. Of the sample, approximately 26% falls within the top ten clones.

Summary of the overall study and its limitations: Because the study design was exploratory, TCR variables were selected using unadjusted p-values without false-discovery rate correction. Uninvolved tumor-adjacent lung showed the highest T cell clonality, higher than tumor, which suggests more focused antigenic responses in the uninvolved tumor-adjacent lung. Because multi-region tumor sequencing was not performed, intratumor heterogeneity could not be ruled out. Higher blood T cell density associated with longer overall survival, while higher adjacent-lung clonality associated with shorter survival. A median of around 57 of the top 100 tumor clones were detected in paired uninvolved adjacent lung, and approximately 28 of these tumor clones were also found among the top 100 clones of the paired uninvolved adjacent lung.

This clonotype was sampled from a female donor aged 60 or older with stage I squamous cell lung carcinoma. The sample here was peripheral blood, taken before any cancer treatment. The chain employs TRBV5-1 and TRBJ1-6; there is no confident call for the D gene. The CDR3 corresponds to CASSLDGSSYNSPLHF. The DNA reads TGCGCCAGCAGCTTGGACGGGAGCTCCTATAATTCACCCCTCCACTTT.